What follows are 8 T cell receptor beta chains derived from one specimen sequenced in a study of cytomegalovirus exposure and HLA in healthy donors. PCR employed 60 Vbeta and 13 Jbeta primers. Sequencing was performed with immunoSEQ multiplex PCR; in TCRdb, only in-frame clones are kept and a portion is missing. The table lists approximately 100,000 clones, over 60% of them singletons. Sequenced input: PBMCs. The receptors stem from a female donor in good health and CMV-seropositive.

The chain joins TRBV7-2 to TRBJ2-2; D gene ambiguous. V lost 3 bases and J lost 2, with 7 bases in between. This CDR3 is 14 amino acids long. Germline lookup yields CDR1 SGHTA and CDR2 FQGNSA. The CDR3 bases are TGTGCCAGCAGCTTGAAGCATAACACCGGGGAGCTGTTTTTT. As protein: CASSLKHNTGELFF.

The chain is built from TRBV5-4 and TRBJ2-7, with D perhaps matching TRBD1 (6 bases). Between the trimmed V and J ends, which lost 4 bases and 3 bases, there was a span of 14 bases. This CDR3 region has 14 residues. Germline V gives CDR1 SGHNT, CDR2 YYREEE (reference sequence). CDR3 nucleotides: TGTGCCAGCAGCGTGGGACAAAACGACTACGAGCAGTACTTC. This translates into CASSVGQNDYEQYF.

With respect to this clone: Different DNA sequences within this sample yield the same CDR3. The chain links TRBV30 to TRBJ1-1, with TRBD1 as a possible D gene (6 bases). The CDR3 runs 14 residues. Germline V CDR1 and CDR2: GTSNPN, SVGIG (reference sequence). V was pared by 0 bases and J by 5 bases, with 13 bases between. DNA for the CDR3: TGTGCCTGGAGTGTACTAGGGGGTGGGACTGAAGCTTTCTTT. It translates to CAWSVLGGGTEAFF. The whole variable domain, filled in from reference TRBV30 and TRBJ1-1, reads SQTIHQWPATLVQPVGSPLSLECTVEGTSNPNLYWYRQAAGRGLQLLFYSVGIGQISSEVPQNLSASRPQDRQFILSSKKLLLSDSGFYLCAWSVLGGGTEAFFGQGTRLTVV.

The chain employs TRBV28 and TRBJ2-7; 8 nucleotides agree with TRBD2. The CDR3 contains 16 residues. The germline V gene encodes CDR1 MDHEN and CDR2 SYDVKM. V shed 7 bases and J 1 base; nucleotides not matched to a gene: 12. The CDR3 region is CASTSAGASGSYEQYF. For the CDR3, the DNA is TGTGCCAGCACATCCGCTGGGGCTAGCGGGTCCTACGAGCAGTACTTC.

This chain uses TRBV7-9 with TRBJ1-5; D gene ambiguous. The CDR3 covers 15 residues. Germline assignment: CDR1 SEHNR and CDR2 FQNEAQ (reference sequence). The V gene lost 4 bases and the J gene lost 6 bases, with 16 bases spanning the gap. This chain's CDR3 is CASSSSGGSGQPQHF. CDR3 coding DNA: TGTGCCAGCAGCTCAAGTGGAGGTTCAGGTCAGCCCCAGCATTTT.

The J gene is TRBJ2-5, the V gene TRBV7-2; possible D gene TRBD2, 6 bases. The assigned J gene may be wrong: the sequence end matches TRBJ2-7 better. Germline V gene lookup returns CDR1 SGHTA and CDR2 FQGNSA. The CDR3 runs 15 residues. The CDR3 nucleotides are TGTGCCAGCAGCTTACGCCCCCGGGGGTACCACGAGCAGTACTTC. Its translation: CASSLRPRGYHEQYF.

The CDR3 DNA follows: TGCGCCAGCAGTGAGCAGGTGCGCCGCACAGATACGCAGTATTTT. Protein product: CASSEQVRRTDTQYF. This rearrangement joins TRBV10-2 to TRBJ2-3; D is uncertain. CDR1 and CDR2 (germline): WSHSY, SAAADI. The CDR3 length is 15 residues. Deletions cut 2 bases from V and 1 base from J, with 10 bases between.

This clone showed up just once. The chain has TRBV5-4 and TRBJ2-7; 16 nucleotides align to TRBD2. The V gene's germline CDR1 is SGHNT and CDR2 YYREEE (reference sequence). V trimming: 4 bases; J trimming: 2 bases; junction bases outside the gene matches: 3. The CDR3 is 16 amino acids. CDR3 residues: CASSPGTSGRAYEQYF. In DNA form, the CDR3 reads TGTGCCAGCAGCCCCGGGACTAGCGGGAGGGCCTACGAGCAGTACTTC.